In this sample, the clone carrying this T cell receptor (beta chain) turned up many times. The data were obtained in a study of T cells in Graves' hyperthyroidism and ophthalmopathy. Researchers amplified the TCR beta CDR3 regions from RNA transcripts. With the HTBI primer set, the TCR CDR3 went through a first round of RT-PCR. TCRdb redid the calling of the multiplex PCR reads with MiXCR, one entry per CDR3 protein. The sample yields about 400,000 distinct CDR3 sequences, about 14% seen once. V gave up 5 bases and J gave up 8 bases; unmatched junction bases: 15. The CDR3 spans 16 residues. Per the germline V gene, CDR1 is SGHVS and CDR2 is FQNEAQ.

The sequencing input was blood. The TCR originated in a man aged 50-60 years with Graves' ophthalmopathy. The rearrangement uses TRBV7-8 and TRBJ2-1, with 7 bases aligning to TRBD2. As DNA, the CDR3 is TGTGCCAGCAGCCCCGCCGGGACGCGGGGGTTGGATGAGCAGTTCTTC. This gives the protein CASSPAGTRGLDEQFF.